This T cell receptor beta chain emerged from a study of T cells in Graves' hyperthyroidism and ophthalmopathy. An absence of ophthalmopathy progression within 18 months meant stable Graves' hyperthyroidism. This clonotype was counted only a few times. This CDR3 has 16 residues. V gave up 3 bases and J gave up 3 bases; unmatched junction bases: 8. The germline gives CDR1 MGHRA, CDR2 YSYEKL. Amplified TCR beta CDR3 regions derived from RNA transcripts. When the TCR CDR3 underwent first-round RT-PCR, the HTBI primer set was used. TCRdb analysed the multiplex PCR reads with MiXCR anew, one entry per CDR3 protein. This sample has fewer than 900,000 distinct CDR3 sequences, with roughly 17% found just once.

The sample consisted of blood. The chain recombines TRBV4-1 with TRBJ2-7, with TRBD2 matching 10 bases. This receptor was taken from a man aged 18 to 30 with Graves' hyperthyroidism. The DNA of the CDR3 is TGCGCCAGCAGCCACCTTAGCGGGAGGTCCCTCTACGAGCAGTACTTC. Its translation is CASSHLSGRSLYEQYF.